The clone carrying this T cell receptor (beta chain) came up a few times. Antigen unknown. The sample comes from a study of cytomegalovirus exposure and HLA in healthy donors. Study-wide results and caveats: For TCR beta chains, V- and J-gene trimming was later linked to a missense DCLRE1C variant. Researchers counted 180 or so TCR beta chains as cytomegalovirus-associated.

A multiplex PCR was run with 60 Vbeta primers and 13 Jbeta primers. Authors' methods: An analysis that came later counted 77 million or so unique TCR beta chains, 9 million to 12 million shared. Measured with immunoSEQ multiplex PCR; TCRdb has only the in-frame clones, and not every one. V and J calls and clone size follow that table, whereas D and trimming were derived from the DNA. The profile shows some 120,000 clones, 80% of them singletons. Participants comprised healthy donors of bone marrow. Sample: PBMCs. This receptor was identified in a man aged 25-45 years in good health and CMV-seropositive.

The CDR3 reads CASSLGRGLGAFF. The CDR3 region has the DNA TGTGCCAGCAGCTTAGGCAGGGGGCTCGGAGCTTTCTTT. The chain uses TRBV13 and TRBJ1-1; TRBD1 matches at 8 bases. Unmatched junction bases numbered 4, after V lost 0 bases and J lost 10 bases. CDR1 and CDR2 from the germline V gene are PRHDT and FYEKMQ (reference sequence). The CDR3 is made up of 13 amino acids.